Below are 10 T cell receptor beta chains sequenced from a single sample in a study of PD-L1 blockade in urothelial cancer. Time point meaning: peripheral blood 6 weeks after treatment start. Libraries were prepared by immunoSEQ multiplex PCR; TCRdb keeps only in-frame clonotypes and omits some of them. The table lists 25,000 to 35,000 clones, 79% of them singletons. The starting material was PBMCs, obtained around atezolizumab (anti-PD-L1) treatment. These TCRs come from a man between 65 and 85 years old with urothelial cancer.

The V gene is TRBV9, the J gene TRBJ1-3; 9 bases map to TRBD1. The germline CDR1 and CDR2 sequences are SGDLS and YYNGEE. The V segment lost 3 bases and the J segment 4 bases; nucleotides outside the gene matches: 8. The CDR3 has 16 amino acids. The CDR3 DNA sequence: TGTGCCAGCAGCGCGGGGGACAGGGCATTAGGAAACACCATATATTTT. Its translation: CASSAGDRALGNTIYF.

This clone was detected a few times. The chain employs TRBV4-2 and TRBJ2-5; unclear D gene. The CDR3 runs to 14 residues. Trimming shortened V by 0 bases and J by 13 bases, and 18 bases separated the two germline ends. Germline CDR1 LGHNA, CDR2 YNFKEQ. The CDR3 DNA reads TGTGCCAGCAGCCAAGATTGGGCCTACGAAGTTCTGTACTTC. This codes for CASSQDWAYEVLYF.

The CDR3 spells CASSLVSGSRDYGYTF. The CDR3 DNA sequence: TGTGCCAGCAGCTTAGTGAGTGGGAGTAGGGACTATGGCTACACCTTC. The gene calls are TRBV7-2 and TRBJ1-2; D is undetermined. This CDR3 is 16 amino acids long. Germline CDR1 is SGHTA and CDR2 is FQGNSA. V was pared by 1 base and J by 3 bases, with 15 bases between.

The chain uses TRBV15 and TRBJ1-5, with a weak D call TRBD1 (5 bases). Trimming removed 1 base at V and 3 bases at J, with 13 bases between. CDR1 is LNHNV, CDR2 YYDKDF, per germline (reference sequence). This CDR3 spans 16 amino acids. In DNA, the CDR3 is TGTGCCACCAGCAGAGCCGGAGTAGGGGACAATCAGCCCCAGCATTTT. Its translation: CATSRAGVGDNQPQHF.

V and J are TRBV7-9 and TRBJ2-7; 8 positions agree with TRBD2. V lost 5 bases, J lost 4 bases, and 7 bases stayed unmatched. This CDR3 comprises 14 residues. From germline, CDR1 is SEHNR and CDR2 FQNEAQ (reference sequence). CDR3 loop: CASSPREGRYEQYF. Here the CDR3 DNA reads TGTGCCAGCAGCCCTCGGGAGGGGAGGTACGAGCAGTACTTC.

The table lists this clone with a count of one. The CDR3 region is CASSGGSSYNEQFF. The CDR3 bases are TGTGCCAGTAGCGGGGGGTCTTCCTACAATGAGCAGTTCTTC. The rearrangement links TRBV19 to TRBJ2-1; TRBD2 matches 7 bases. The germline CDR1 and CDR2 sequences are LNHDA and SQIVND (reference sequence). The CDR3 is 14 amino acids. The V gene end was trimmed by 6 bases and the J gene end by 1 base; junction bases not matched to a gene: 3. Drawing the rest from reference TRBV19 and TRBJ2-1, the complete variable domain is DGGITQSPKYLFRKEGQNVTLSCEQNLNHDAMYWYRQDPGQGLRLIYYSQIVNDFQKGDIAEGYSVSREKKESFPLTVTSAQKNPTAFYLCASSGGSSYNEQFFGPGTRLTVL.

In this sample, this clone turned up once. The chain employs TRBV27 and TRBJ2-7; 14 nucleotides match TRBD2. The CDR3 has 15 residues. J lost 4 bases, V lost 6 bases, and 5 bases had no gene match. Germline CDR1 and CDR2: MNHEY and SMNVEV (reference sequence). CDR3 DNA sequence: TGTGCCAGCAGACGCGGGACTAGCGGGAGTTACGAGCAGTACTTC. Translated, it gives CASRRGTSGSYEQYF.

V gene TRBV5-1 combines with J gene TRBJ1-2; D unresolved. Germline CDR1 SGHRS, CDR2 YFSETQ. Between the trimmed V and J ends, which lost 4 bases and 4 bases, there was a span of 26 bases. CDR3 size: 18 residues. CDR3 coding DNA: TGCGCCAGCAGCCCGGCAGGACGGAGAGGAGGATCGAGCTATGGCTACACCTTC. It is translated as CASSPAGRRGGSSYGYTF.

The chain has TRBV11-3 and TRBJ2-4, with D possibly being TRBD1 (6 bases). The CDR3 spans 16 residues. The V gene lost 0 bases and the J gene lost 7 bases, with 16 bases spanning the gap. In germline, CDR1 is SGHNT, CDR2 YENEEA. As DNA, the CDR3 is TGTGCCAGCAGCTTAGATGGGGGCTATGCAGGGAACATTCAGTACTTC. It is translated as CASSLDGGYAGNIQYF.

The chain is built from TRBV7-2 and TRBJ2-1; D is possibly TRBD2 (5 bases). Germline CDR1 reads SGHTA; CDR2 reads FQGNSA. This CDR3 comprises 16 residues. Trimming removed 1 base from V and 8 bases from J, with 18 bases in between. Here the CDR3 DNA reads TGTGCCAGCAGCTTAGAGGGAGCAGGCCGCAAATATGAGCAGTTCTTC. Protein: CASSLEGAGRKYEQFF. The entire variable domain, with the rest obtained from reference TRBV7-2 and TRBJ2-1, is as follows: GAGVSQSPSNKVTEKGKDVELRCDPISGHTALYWYRQSLGQGLEFLIYFQGNSAPDKSGLPSDRFSAERTGGSVSTLTIQRTQQEDSAVYLCASSLEGAGRKYEQFFGPGTRLTVL.